This is a list of T cell receptor beta chains from one sample in a study of Ad26.COV2.S vaccination and SARS-CoV-2 variants. The protocol was immunoSEQ multiplex PCR, while the TCRdb copy is restricted to in-frame clones and leaves out a portion. This table holds some 520,000 clones, roughly 89% found once. Material: peripheral blood, obtained in a trial of Ad26.COV2.S vaccine versus placebo. The source is a person between 18 and 59 years old who received the Ad26.COV2.S COVID-19 vaccine or a placebo. Both conserved end residues are part of each CDR3. The order of the fields is J gene, V gene, D gene, clone size, CDR3 DNA, CDR3 protein. The D gene is left open where the match is weak. Rows may omit the clone size; those that give it use once, few, many or a size class.

J: TRBJ2-4; V: TRBV29-1; D: NA; size: NA; DNA: TGCAGCGTTGAAGTCCCTGGGAGGAGAAACATTCAGTACTTC; CDR3: CSVEVPGRRNIQYF
J: TRBJ2-5; V: TRBV5-4; D: NA; size: NA; DNA: TGTGCCAGCAGGGGGACTCCCCAAGAGACCCAGTACTTC; CDR3: CASRGTPQETQYF
J: TRBJ2-2; V: TRBV19; D: TRBD1; size: few; DNA: TGTGCCAGTAGTACTGGACAGGCGAACACCGGGGAGCTGTTTTTT; CDR3: CASSTGQANTGELFF
J: TRBJ2-7; V: TRBV18; D: TRBD1; size: NA; DNA: TGTGCCAGCTCACCAAGATCCCCGACAGGGGGAACCTACGAGCAGTACTTC; CDR3: CASSPRSPTGGTYEQYF
J: TRBJ2-3; V: TRBV6-5; D: NA; size: NA; DNA: TGTGCCAGCAGCCAACAACGACCAAGCACAGATACGCAGTATTTT; CDR3: CASSQQRPSTDTQYF
J: TRBJ1-1; V: TRBV12-3/TRBV12-4; D: TRBD1; size: once; DNA: TGTGCCAGCAGGCAGGGGGCCCTAGCTGAAGCTTTCTTT; CDR3: CASRQGALAEAFF
J: TRBJ2-7; V: TRBV5-1; D: TRBD2; size: NA; DNA: TGCGCCAGCAGCAGAGCGGGAGGGTGGGAGCAGTACTTC; CDR3: CASSRAGGWEQYF
J: TRBJ2-2; V: TRBV30; D: TRBD1; size: NA; DNA: TGTGCCTGGACTTGGGACAGCATATCCGGGGAGCTGTTTTTT; CDR3: CAWTWDSISGELFF
J: TRBJ2-5; V: TRBV11-2; D: NA; size: NA; DNA: TGTGCCAGCAGCTTGACTAACATCCAAGAGACCCAGTACTTC; CDR3: CASSLTNIQETQYF
J: TRBJ2-7; V: TRBV19; D: NA; size: once; DNA: TGTGCCAGTAGTATGGACATTTACTACGAGCAGTACTTC; CDR3: CASSMDIYYEQYF
J: TRBJ2-2; V: TRBV7-3; D: NA; size: NA; DNA: TGTGCCAGCAGCAGGGACTGGGACACCGGGGAGCTGTTTTTT; CDR3: CASSRDWDTGELFF
J: TRBJ1-1; V: TRBV27; D: NA; size: NA; DNA: TGTGCCAGCAGTTTATGGGTGGGAGACGCAGCTTTCTTT; CDR3: CASSLWVGDAAFF
J: TRBJ2-1; V: TRBV3-1/TRBV3-2; D: TRBD2; size: NA; DNA: TGTGCCAGCAGCCGACCGGGACTAGCGGCCTCCTACAATGAGCAGTTCTTC; CDR3: CASSRPGLAASYNEQFF
J: TRBJ2-1; V: TRBV9; D: TRBD2; size: NA; DNA: TGTGCCAGCAGCGTAGATGGCCCTAGCGGACCCTACAATGAGCAGTTCTTC; CDR3: CASSVDGPSGPYNEQFF
J: TRBJ1-1; V: TRBV4-3; D: NA; size: once; DNA: TGCGCCAGCAGCCAAGGAAGGAGGTCTATGAACACTGAAGCTTTCTTT; CDR3: CASSQGRRSMNTEAFF
J: TRBJ2-1; V: TRBV15; D: TRBD2; size: NA; DNA: TGTGCCACCAGCAGAGCCCCTAGCGGGAGTCTTGGTGAGCAGTTCTTC; CDR3: CATSRAPSGSLGEQFF
J: TRBJ2-1; V: TRBV5-1; D: TRBD2; size: NA; DNA: TGCGCCAGCAGCCGGCGACTAGCGGCGTACAATGAGCAGTTCTTC; CDR3: CASSRRLAAYNEQFF
J: TRBJ1-1; V: TRBV27; D: NA; size: NA; DNA: TGTGCCAGCAGGGGACAACAGGGACTGAACACTGAAGCTTTCTTT; CDR3: CASRGQQGLNTEAFF
J: TRBJ2-3; V: TRBV5-1; D: NA; size: NA; DNA: TGCGCCAGCAGCTTGACAGGGTCTAGCACAGATACGCAGTATTTT; CDR3: CASSLTGSSTDTQYF
J: TRBJ1-2; V: TRBV29-1; D: NA; size: NA; DNA: TGCAGCGTCCCCGGGGACCATGGCTACACCTTC; CDR3: CSVPGDHGYTF
J: TRBJ2-1; V: TRBV3-1/TRBV3-2; D: NA; size: NA; DNA: TGTGCCAGCAGCCAAGTAGCGAGCGCCTACAATGAGCAGTTCTTC; CDR3: CASSQVASAYNEQFF
J: TRBJ1-2; V: TRBV4-2; D: NA; size: NA; DNA: TGTGCCAGCAGCCAAGATTTGAGGAGGATGCGGGGCTACACCTTC; CDR3: CASSQDLRRMRGYTF
J: TRBJ2-3; V: TRBV24-1; D: NA; size: once; DNA: TGTGCCACCAGCAGGGACTTTACAGATACGCAGTATTTT; CDR3: CATSRDFTDTQYF
J: TRBJ2-5; V: TRBV30; D: NA; size: NA; DNA: TGTGCCTGGAGTCCGCGCCAAGAGACCCAGTACTTC; CDR3: CAWSPRQETQYF
J: TRBJ1-1; V: TRBV7-3; D: NA; size: many; DNA: TGTGCCAGCAGCTTCGGGACTCACACTGAAGCTTTCTTT; CDR3: CASSFGTHTEAFF
J: TRBJ2-5; V: TRBV18; D: TRBD2; size: NA; DNA: TGTGCCAGCTCACCAGGGAGGGAAGAGACCCAGTACTTC; CDR3: CASSPGREETQYF
J: TRBJ1-5; V: TRBV19; D: TRBD1; size: NA; DNA: TGTGCCAGTAGTAACCCGGGACAGCGTTATCAGCCCCAGCATTTT; CDR3: CASSNPGQRYQPQHF
J: TRBJ2-7; V: TRBV7-8; D: TRBD1; size: NA; DNA: TGTGCCAGCAGCTTAGGACAGGGCCCCCCGGGGCAGTACTTC; CDR3: CASSLGQGPPGQYF
J: TRBJ2-5; V: TRBV7-3; D: NA; size: once; DNA: TGTGCCAGCAGCCGCGACTTCCAAGAGACCCAGTACTTC; CDR3: CASSRDFQETQYF
J: TRBJ2-3; V: TRBV5-4; D: NA; size: NA; DNA: TGTGCCAGCAGCCCGGGAGAGGGACTTCAGAGCACAGATACGCAGTATTTT; CDR3: CASSPGEGLQSTDTQYF
J: TRBJ2-2; V: TRBV6-5; D: TRBD1; size: NA; DNA: TGTGCCAGCAGGATACGACAGGGAGTAAGCGGGGAGCTGTTTTTT; CDR3: CASRIRQGVSGELFF
J: TRBJ1-2; V: TRBV14; D: NA; size: NA; DNA: TGTGCCAGCAGCCCGAGAACCTACTATGGCTACACCTTC; CDR3: CASSPRTYYGYTF
J: TRBJ2-1; V: TRBV27; D: TRBD1; size: once; DNA: TGTGCCAGCAGTTACCAGGGGGCCGCCCATGAGCAGTTCTTC; CDR3: CASSYQGAAHEQFF
J: TRBJ2-5; V: TRBV5-1; D: NA; size: NA; DNA: TGCGCCAGCAGCCGTACCCCTAGGGACCAAGAGACCCAGTACTTC; CDR3: CASSRTPRDQETQYF
J: TRBJ2-7; V: TRBV15; D: TRBD2; size: NA; DNA: TGTGCCACCAGCAGGGGAGGGACCGAGCAGTACTTC; CDR3: CATSRGGTEQYF
J: TRBJ2-5; V: TRBV6-1; D: TRBD2; size: NA; DNA: TGTGCCAGCAGTGGTCAGACTAGCCTTACTCAAGAGACCCAGTACTTC; CDR3: CASSGQTSLTQETQYF
J: TRBJ2-7; V: TRBV27; D: TRBD1; size: once; DNA: TGTGCCAGCAGTAGCAGGCCGTCCGACAGGGCCTCGCGGTTACCGATCTACGAGCAGTACTTC; CDR3: CASSSRPSDRASRLPIYEQYF
J: TRBJ2-7; V: TRBV7-8; D: NA; size: NA; DNA: TGTGCCAGCAGCCCGGCGACTAGCTCCTACGAGCAGTACTTC; CDR3: CASSPATSSYEQYF
J: TRBJ2-3; V: TRBV7-2; D: TRBD1; size: NA; DNA: TGTGCCAGCAGCTGGACAGGGGAGGGCACAGATACGCAGTATTTT; CDR3: CASSWTGEGTDTQYF
J: TRBJ1-1; V: TRBV2; D: NA; size: few; DNA: TGTGCCAGCAGTGAATTTAGTATGACAGACACTGAAGCTTTCTTT; CDR3: CASSEFSMTDTEAFF
J: TRBJ2-2; V: TRBV9; D: NA; size: NA; DNA: TGTGCCAGCAGCGTAGCTGTGGCGGGCCACGGGGAGCTGTTTTTT; CDR3: CASSVAVAGHGELFF
J: TRBJ2-1; V: TRBV30; D: NA; size: NA; DNA: TGTGCCTGGAGTGTAGAAACGGGCAATGAGCAGTTCTTC; CDR3: CAWSVETGNEQFF
J: TRBJ2-2; V: TRBV6-4; D: NA; size: NA; DNA: TGTGCCAGCAGTGACTCGGCGGGGGGGGAGCTGTTTTTT; CDR3: CASSDSAGGELFF
J: TRBJ2-7; V: TRBV6-2/TRBV6-3; D: NA; size: NA; DNA: TGTGCCAGCAGTGATGACTACGAGCAGTACTTC; CDR3: CASSDDYEQYF
J: TRBJ2-5; V: TRBV29-1; D: NA; size: NA; DNA: TGCAGCGTGGGACATAAGGAAGAGACCCAGTACTTC; CDR3: CSVGHKEETQYF
J: TRBJ2-1; V: TRBV27; D: NA; size: once; DNA: TGTGCCAGCAGGCCCAACAGGGTTCGTGAGCAGTTCTTC; CDR3: CASRPNRVREQFF
J: TRBJ1-1; V: TRBV5-1; D: NA; size: few; DNA: TGCGCCAGCAGCCCTATTGGGCAGAGCCGGAGTGAAGCTTTCTTT; CDR3: CASSPIGQSRSEAFF
J: TRBJ2-1; V: TRBV7-2; D: TRBD2; size: NA; DNA: TGTGCCAACCGACTAGCGGGAGGGAGTAATGAGCAGTTCTTC; CDR3: CANRLAGGSNEQFF
J: TRBJ2-1; V: TRBV7-2; D: NA; size: NA; DNA: TGTGCCAGCAGCACTTCTAGCTTCAATGAGCAGTTCTTC; CDR3: CASSTSSFNEQFF
J: TRBJ2-2; V: TRBV14; D: NA; size: NA; DNA: TGTGCCAGCAGCCAAGGACCCCCAAAAAGGGAGCTGTTTTTT; CDR3: CASSQGPPKRELFF
J: TRBJ1-6; V: TRBV27; D: NA; size: once; DNA: TGTGCCAGCAGTTTAAGAGGGAGGAATTCACCCCTCCACTTT; CDR3: CASSLRGRNSPLHF
J: TRBJ1-2; V: TRBV20-1; D: NA; size: NA; DNA: TGCAGTGCTAGTGGGCGGCCCGACGGCTACACCTTC; CDR3: CSASGRPDGYTF
J: TRBJ1-1; V: TRBV28; D: TRBD1; size: NA; DNA: TGTGCCAGCAGTTTCCTCCAGGGGGCCGCTGAAGCTTTCTTT; CDR3: CASSFLQGAAEAFF
J: TRBJ2-5; V: TRBV11-3; D: TRBD1; size: NA; DNA: TGTGCCAGCAGTCCCGGGACAGGTTTTCAGGAGACCCAGTACTTC; CDR3: CASSPGTGFQETQYF
J: TRBJ2-5; V: TRBV7-8; D: NA; size: NA; DNA: TGTGCCAGCAGCTTAGAGGGGGGCCAAGAGACCCAGTACTTC; CDR3: CASSLEGGQETQYF
J: TRBJ2-6; V: TRBV27; D: TRBD2; size: NA; DNA: TGTGCCAGCAGTTTTGCTCTCCGGGGGGTCGGGGCCAACGTCCTGACTTTC; CDR3: CASSFALRGVGANVLTF
J: TRBJ1-2; V: TRBV29-1; D: TRBD1; size: NA; DNA: TGCAGCGCCAGGGACAGGGGCCGCTATGGCTACACCTTC; CDR3: CSARDRGRYGYTF